Below, 20 T cell receptor beta chains from the same sample are listed, as sequenced in a study of blood T cell repertoires in COVID-19. Generated by immunoSEQ multiplex PCR, the TCRdb table keeps only in-frame clones and is missing some. Of around 300,000 clones in the sample, approximately 89% were seen once. Sequencing input: PBMCs or T cells enriched from blood (not recorded which). These receptors came from a woman aged 25-40 years who had recovered from COVID-19.

The rearrangement uses TRBV5-1 and TRBJ1-1, with D unresolved. The CDR3 has 14 amino acids. Germline V gene data show CDR1 as SGHRS and CDR2 as YFSETQ. Trimming left V 0 bases short and J 5 bases short, with 11 bases between. CDR3 DNA: TGCGCCAGCAGCTTGGGTTCGGGGAGTACTGAAGCTTTCTTT. Translated: CASSLGSGSTEAFF.

CDR3 residues: CSVEKDRGSYNEQFF. The CDR3 bases are TGCAGCGTAGAAAAGGACAGGGGCTCCTACAATGAGCAGTTCTTC. This rearrangement joins TRBV29-1 to TRBJ2-1; 9 bases are a match to TRBD1. CDR1 SQVTM and CDR2 ANQGSEA come from the germline V gene. The CDR3 is 15 amino acids. V was pared by 6 bases and J by 0 bases, with 6 bases of the junction left unmatched.

The V and J genes are TRBV2 and TRBJ2-7; tentatively, D is TRBD2 (6 bases). Germline CDR1 is SNHLY and CDR2 is FYNNEI. Trimming left V 5 bases short and J 2 bases short, with 7 bases between. The CDR3 is made up of 12 amino acids. In DNA, the CDR3 is TGTGCCAGCAGTCCTAGCGCCTACGAGCAGTACTTC. Protein product: CASSPSAYEQYF.

The rearrangement joins TRBV11-2 to TRBJ1-5, with a weak D call TRBD1 (6 bases). Germline V gene sequence: CDR1 SGHAT, CDR2 FQNNGV. The CDR3 loop spans 14 amino acids. Trimming took 2 bases from V and 6 from J, leaving 11 bases between them. In nucleotides, the CDR3 is TGTGCCAGCAGCTTACCAGGGGTTTTTCAGCCCCAGCATTTT. Protein product: CASSLPGVFQPQHF.

The J gene is TRBJ2-7, the V gene TRBV10-3; D possibly corresponds to TRBD2 (5 bases). CDR1 and CDR2 (germline): ENHRY, SYGVKD. The CDR3 consists of 14 residues. Trimming cost V 2 bases and J 2 bases, with 10 bases left between them. This chain's CDR3 is CAISEEGKAYEQYF. The CDR3 DNA reads TGTGCCATCAGTGAGGAGGGTAAGGCCTACGAGCAGTACTTC.

DNA for the CDR3: TGTGCCAGCAGTTCACCCCTCAACGGGAACACTGAAGCTTTCTTT. The encoded protein is CASSSPLNGNTEAFF. The gene calls are TRBV28 and TRBJ1-1; D is ambiguous. The V end was cut by 4 bases, the J end by 1 base, with 13 bases between. The germline V gene has CDR1 MDHEN and CDR2 SYDVKM. The CDR3 is 15 amino acids.

The chain links TRBV29-1 to TRBJ2-1; the match to TRBD2 covers 11 bases. Trimming cost V 7 bases and J 7 bases; bases outside gene matches: 12. This CDR3 comprises 15 residues. CDR1 is SQVTM and CDR2 is ANQGSEA in the germline V gene. CDR3 DNA: TGCAGCGGGGAAACACTAGCGGGAGTGGGTAATGAGCAGTTCTTC. This encodes CSGETLAGVGNEQFF.

This chain joins TRBV4-1 and TRBJ2-7; D may be TRBD1 (5 bases). Trimming left V 0 bases short and J 7 bases short, with 16 bases between. The CDR3 is 15 amino acids. CDR1 MGHRA and CDR2 YSYEKL come from the germline V gene. The chain's CDR3 is CASSQEGAARYEQYF. DNA for the CDR3: TGCGCCAGCAGCCAAGAAGGGGCCGCAAGATATGAGCAGTACTTC.

This chain joins TRBV3-1 (or the pseudogene TRBV3-2) and TRBJ2-7; D remains ambiguous. The CDR3 consists of 14 residues. Germline V gives CDR1 LGHDT, CDR2 YNNKEL (reference sequence). V was pared by 8 bases and J by 3 bases, with 17 bases between. The CDR3 DNA sequence: TGTGCCAGCTGCTGGGCCGGAACGGACTACGAGCAGTACTTC. Protein product: CASCWAGTDYEQYF.

In this sample, this clone turned up a few times. The chain has TRBV7-9 and TRBJ2-7, with D tentatively TRBD2 (6 bases). In germline, CDR1 is SEHNR, CDR2 FQNEAQ (reference sequence). The CDR3 is 15 residues long. V was cut by 1 base and J by 3 bases, with 13 bases left in between. CDR3 sequence reads: CASSLGGRSNYEQYF. The CDR3, as DNA: TGTGCCAGCAGCTTAGGGGGGAGGTCCAACTACGAGCAGTACTTC.

The rearrangement joins TRBV6-6 to TRBJ2-1, with TRBD2 identical over 10 bases. CDR3 length: 16 amino acids. After removal of 6 bases from V and 6 bases from J, the junction contained 11 bases not matched to a gene. Germline loops: CDR1 MNHNY, CDR2 SVGAGI (reference sequence). DNA of the CDR3: TGTGCCAGCAGGGGATACCTAGCGGGAGATGCCAATGAGCAGTTCTTC. This encodes CASRGYLAGDANEQFF.

The chain combines TRBV6-5 with TRBJ2-1; maybe TRBD2 (6 bases). Per germline, CDR1 MNHEY and CDR2 SVGAGI. The CDR3 loop spans 15 amino acids. Trimming removed 6 bases at V and 0 bases at J, with 12 bases between. In DNA, the CDR3 is TGTGCCAGCAGCCAGGACTACAGCTCCTACAATGAGCAGTTCTTC. It encodes CASSQDYSSYNEQFF.

The chain combines TRBV18 with TRBJ1-1; weak D call: TRBD1 (5 bases). Trimming cost V 2 bases and J 1 base, with 14 bases left between them. Germline CDR1 is KGHSH and CDR2 is LQKENI. The CDR3 contains 16 residues. CDR3 sequence (DNA): TGTGCCAGCTCACCAGGGGAGGGGAGTTGGAACACTGAAGCTTTCTTT. Encoded protein: CASSPGEGSWNTEAFF.

As to this clone: The sample carries other DNA sequences with the same CDR3. The chain carries TRBV19 and TRBJ2-7; the D gene is possibly TRBD1 (6 bases). The V and J ends lost 5 bases and 6 bases respectively, with 11 bases between them. CDR3 length: 12 amino acids. Germline values: CDR1 LNHDA, CDR2 SQIVND (reference sequence). CDR3 nucleotide sequence: TGTGCCAGTAGTTACAGGGCTAGCGAGCAGTACTTC. Amino acids: CASSYRASEQYF.

The chain combines TRBV27 with TRBJ1-1; 7 nucleotides align to TRBD1. J gave up 1 base and V 6 bases, and 5 bases lay outside the gene matches. The length of the CDR3 is 14 residues. Looked up from germline, CDR1 is MNHEY and CDR2 is SMNVEV (reference sequence). CDR3 DNA: TGTGCCAGCAGGCCAGGGGGGTCGAACACTGAAGCTTTCTTT. Amino acids: CASRPGGSNTEAFF.

This chain links TRBV3-1 (or the pseudogene TRBV3-2) with TRBJ2-2; 11 bases line up with TRBD1. The germline CDR1 and CDR2 sequences are LGHDT and YNNKEL (reference sequence). This CDR3 has 18 residues. V was clipped by 1 base and J by 6 bases; unmatched bases: 10. The CDR3 sequence: CASSQGTGGAFGSGELFF. As DNA, the CDR3 is TGTGCCAGCAGCCAAGGGACAGGGGGCGCTTTTGGATCCGGGGAGCTGTTTTTT.

This clone came up once. V gene TRBV7-9 combines with J gene TRBJ1-2; maybe TRBD1 (5 bases). Per the germline V gene, CDR1 is SEHNR and CDR2 is FQNEAQ (reference sequence). The ends were cut back, 1 base at V and 4 bases at J, with 16 bases in the middle. CDR3 length: 16 residues. CDR3 loop: CASSLVGSAQVYGYTF. CDR3 DNA: TGTGCCAGCAGCTTAGTTGGCTCGGCACAGGTCTATGGCTACACCTTC.

This rearrangement joins TRBV6-2 or TRBV6-3 to TRBJ2-7; TRBD2 might be the D (5 bases). The CDR3 is made up of 12 amino acids. The V gene lost 2 bases and the J gene lost 4 bases, with 6 bases spanning the gap. Germline CDR1 MNHEY, CDR2 SVGEGT. The CDR3 DNA follows: TGTGCCAGCAGTTACGGGAGATACGAGCAGTACTTC. This sequence encodes CASSYGRYEQYF.

The CDR3 is CASSLVTRGNRNTEAFF. The CDR3 DNA is TGTGCCAGCAGCTTAGTCACCAGGGGAAACCGGAACACTGAAGCTTTCTTT. The chain employs TRBV7-8 and TRBJ1-1, with a tentative D call TRBD1 (6 bases). The length of the CDR3 is 17 residues. Trimming left V 1 base short and J 1 base short, with 16 bases between. Germline loops: CDR1 SGHVS, CDR2 FQNEAQ.

This clone was detected a few times. V and J are TRBV5-5 and TRBJ2-1, with TRBD2 matching 12 bases. Losses at the gene ends were 4 bases for V and 2 bases for J; bases not matched to a gene: 10. In germline, CDR1 is SGHKS, CDR2 YYEKEE (reference sequence). This CDR3 has 18 residues. The CDR3 nucleotides are TGTGCCAGCAGCGATAACCCTAGCGGGAGGGCCGCCTACAATGAGCAGTTCTTC. It yields the protein CASSDNPSGRAAYNEQFF.